One and the same sample provided the 29 T cell receptor beta chains below, sequenced in a study of vaccination effects on CD4 cells after COVID-19. The table came from immunoSEQ multiplex PCR; TCRdb's copy has only in-frame clones and leaves some out. The table shows 17,000 or so clones, with nearly 75% occurring only once. Sequencing in the ViraFEST assay came after antigen-specific CD4+ T cells had been expanded with viral peptide pools, which were used to stimulate PBMC. Following 10 days of culture, CD4+ T cells were isolated. PCR showed that the person got SARS-CoV-2 infection at some point between March and December 2020. Participants got two doses of BNT162b2 or mRNA-1273 vaccine. No antigen has been assigned to these receptors. Sequenced here: CD4+ T cells from PBMCs cultured with SARS-CoV-2 spike peptides, sampled after COVID-19 vaccination. These receptors all come from a human donor who had a prior SARS-CoV-2 infection.

This rearrangement joins TRBV5-1 to TRBJ1-1; tentatively, D is TRBD1 (5 bases). The V end lost 2 bases, the J end lost 2 bases, and 10 bases lay between the germline ends. The CDR3 length is 14 residues. The V gene's germline CDR1 is SGHRS and CDR2 YFSETQ. The DNA of the CDR3 is TGCGCCAGCAGCTTCGCCAGGGCTAACACTGAAGCTTTCTTT. It translates to CASSFARANTEAFF.

Points on this clone: Sequence at one end of the junction differs from germline and may be a read error. This chain connects TRBV6-5 to TRBJ2-5, with a tentative D call TRBD2 (5 bases). There are 12 residues in the CDR3. The germline V gene encodes CDR1 MNHEY and CDR2 SVGAGI. The CDR3 DNA sequence: TGCTTAGTGCGAGCGGCCCAAGAGACCCAGTACTTC. Protein: CLVRAAQETQYF.

The chain combines TRBV11-2 with TRBJ2-2; D gene ambiguous. V lost 1 base and J 4 bases, leaving 13 bases between the germline ends. The CDR3 sequence is 16 residues long. Looked up from germline, CDR1 is SGHAT and CDR2 is FQNNGV. CDR3: CASSLGVVGSTGELFF. Here the CDR3 DNA reads TGTGCCAGCAGCTTAGGGGTCGTAGGGTCCACCGGGGAGCTGTTTTTT.

The chain joins TRBV25-1 to TRBJ2-1, with 10 bases identical to TRBD2. The CDR3 loop spans 17 amino acids. The junction had 7 bases not matched to a gene; V was cut back by 0 bases and J by 5 bases. Germline assignment: CDR1 MGHDK and CDR2 SYGVNS. The CDR3 DNA reads TGTGCCAGCAGTGAATATCGGACTAGCGGTCTTCACAATGAGCAGTTCTTC. This sequence encodes CASSEYRTSGLHNEQFF.

By frequency in the sample, this clone is medium-sized. CDR3 region: CASSVEGGGPWQETQYF. In DNA, the CDR3 is TGTGCCAGCAGCGTAGAGGGGGGAGGGCCATGGCAAGAGACCCAGTACTTC. J is TRBJ2-5 and V is TRBV9; D is possibly TRBD2 (7 bases). Trimming cost V 0 bases and J 2 bases, with 17 bases left between them. The CDR3 consists of 17 residues. Germline V CDR1 and CDR2: SGDLS, YYNGEE.

The chain is built from TRBV6-6 and TRBJ1-1; no reliable D call. The germline gives CDR1 MNHNY, CDR2 SVGAGI (reference sequence). The CDR3 runs to 13 residues. V was shortened by 5 bases and J by 1 base, with 8 bases between the two germline ends. The CDR3 is CASSQSGNTEAFF. CDR3 sequence (DNA): TGTGCCAGCAGTCAATCCGGGAACACTGAAGCTTTCTTT.

The gene calls are TRBV19 and TRBJ1-5, with a weak D call TRBD1 (5 bases). The CDR3 covers 17 residues. CDR1 and CDR2 (germline): LNHDA, SQIVND (reference sequence). The V end was cut by 5 bases, the J end by 7 bases, with 24 bases between. CDR3 nucleotide sequence: TGTGCCAGTAGTTCGTTTCGGGGAATACGAAACAGGCAGCCCCAGCATTTT. Translation gives CASSSFRGIRNRQPQHF. Full variable domain (outside the CDR3, taken from reference TRBV19 and TRBJ1-5): DGGITQSPKYLFRKEGQNVTLSCEQNLNHDAMYWYRQDPGQGLRLIYYSQIVNDFQKGDIAEGYSVSREKKESFPLTVTSAQKNPTAFYLCASSSFRGIRNRQPQHFGDGTRLSIL.

The V and J genes are TRBV9 and TRBJ2-2; weak D call: TRBD1 (6 bases). The CDR3 contains 15 residues. The germline V and J ends were trimmed by 3 bases and 7 bases, with 16 bases remaining between them. Germline V gene data show CDR1 as SGDLS and CDR2 as YYNGEE. The CDR3 loop is CASSGGNRDIGELFF. CDR3 nucleotides: TGTGCCAGCAGCGGGGGAAACAGGGACATCGGGGAGCTGTTTTTT.

In this sample, this clone turned up once. CDR3 DNA: TGTGCCGTACGACCGCGGAGGGGCTATGGCTACACCTTC. Translating it yields CAVRPRRGYGYTF. The chain joins TRBV10-3 to TRBJ1-2; D might be TRBD1 (5 bases). This CDR3 spans 13 amino acids. Between the trimmed V and J ends, which lost 11 bases and 4 bases, there was a span of 17 bases. The germline CDR1 and CDR2 sequences are ENHRY and SYGVKD.

This chain joins TRBV27 and TRBJ2-7, with 11 positions matching TRBD2. V lost 5 bases, J lost 7 bases, and 13 bases stayed unmatched. This CDR3 has 16 residues. Per the germline V gene, CDR1 is MNHEY and CDR2 is SMNVEV (reference sequence). The CDR3 reads CASSTTRLAGSLEQYF. DNA for the CDR3: TGTGCCAGCAGTACAACCCGACTAGCGGGGAGCCTTGAGCAGTACTTC.

The CDR3 DNA sequence: TGCGCCAGCAGCCAAGATGTAATGCAGGAGAACACTGAAGCTTTCTTT. Translating gives CASSQDVMQENTEAFF. V gene TRBV4-3 combines with J gene TRBJ1-1; D remains ambiguous. The CDR3 is 16 amino acids. The germline gives CDR1 LGHNA, CDR2 YSLEER. Between the trimmed V and J ends, which lost 0 bases and 1 base, there was a span of 12 bases.

The chain links TRBV7-2 to TRBJ2-4, with 9 bases identical to TRBD1. The J segment lost 2 bases and the V segment lost 5 bases, leaving 4 bases of the junction unmatched. This CDR3 is 15 amino acids long. CDR1 and CDR2 (germline): SGHTA, FQGNSA. In DNA form, the CDR3 reads TGTGCCAGCAGCAGACAGGGGGGGTCCAAAAACATTCAGTACTTC. It encodes CASSRQGGSKNIQYF.

This clone was seen a single time. The chain uses TRBV7-2 and TRBJ1-6, with no clear D. V was cut by 6 bases and J by 8 bases, with 14 bases left in between. This CDR3 is built from 14 residues. Germline CDR1 SGHTA, CDR2 FQGNSA. CDR3 DNA: TGTGCCAGCAGTTTCAGACCTGGGGATTCACCCCTCCACTTT. It translates to CASSFRPGDSPLHF.

This chain connects TRBV4-1 to TRBJ2-1; D is undetermined. V gave up 0 bases and J gave up 6 bases, with 15 bases separating them. Germline V gene data show CDR1 as MGHRA and CDR2 as YSYEKL. CDR3 length: 16 amino acids. CDR3 region: CASSQDPRARSNEQFF. CDR3 nucleotides: TGCGCCAGCAGCCAAGATCCCCGGGCTAGATCCAATGAGCAGTTCTTC.

The chain joins TRBV11-2 to TRBJ2-7; weak D call: TRBD1 (6 bases). Germline V lookup: CDR1 SGHAT, CDR2 FQNNGV. V was clipped by 5 bases and J by 1 base, with 12 bases between them. The CDR3 consists of 14 residues. For the CDR3, the DNA is TGTGCCAGCAGCAAGGACAGTGCGTCCTACGAGCAGTACTTC. Translation gives CASSKDSASYEQYF.

J is TRBJ1-5 and V is TRBV5-6, with 8 positions matching TRBD1. Germline lookup yields CDR1 SGHDT and CDR2 YYEEEE. The CDR3 sequence is 16 residues long. Trimming took 4 bases from V and 5 from J; bases not matched to a gene: 11. CDR3 in DNA: TGTGCCAGCAGCGCCGGACAGGGTGGGGCCCATCAGCCCCAGCATTTT. As protein: CASSAGQGGAHQPQHF.

The chain couples TRBV25-1 to TRBJ1-2; no reliable D call. This CDR3 contains 15 residues. The germline V gene encodes CDR1 MGHDK and CDR2 SYGVNS. V lost 5 bases to trimming and J lost 4 bases, with 17 bases between them. The CDR3 DNA is TGTGCCAGCAGTCCCAGACCGTTAAAGGGCTATGGCTACACCTTC. Residues: CASSPRPLKGYGYTF.

The rearrangement joins TRBV23-1 to TRBJ1-2, with D possibly TRBD1 on 5 matching bases. TRBV23-1 is treated as an ORF (open reading frame) with a function not yet certain. This CDR3 region has 10 residues. V lost 10 bases and J 9 bases, leaving 12 bases between the germline ends. The CDR3 region is CATPRDRYTF. In DNA form, the CDR3 reads TGCGCCACCCCCCGGGACCGCTACACCTTC.

This chain connects TRBV6-1 to TRBJ2-1; 13 nucleotides agree with TRBD2. Trimming removed 4 bases from V and 15 bases from J; junction bases left unmatched: 18. CDR1 MNHNS and CDR2 SASEGT come from the germline V gene. The CDR3 consists of 17 residues. This CDR3 reads CASSALVGLAGSKAGFF. The CDR3 DNA follows: TGTGCCAGCAGTGCACTCGTGGGACTAGCGGGGTCCAAAGCCGGGTTCTTC.

The V call is TRBV11-3, the J call TRBJ2-5; D unclear. This CDR3 contains 14 residues. V shed 0 bases and J shed 3 bases, with 8 bases lying between them. Germline V lookup: CDR1 SGHNT, CDR2 YENEEA. The CDR3 protein is CASSLEDWKETQYF. Here the CDR3 DNA reads TGTGCCAGCAGCTTAGAGGATTGGAAAGAGACCCAGTACTTC. Supplemented by reference TRBV11-3 and TRBJ2-5, the full variable domain reads EAGVVQSPRYKIIEKKQPVAFWCNPISGHNTLYWYLQNLGQGPELLIRYENEEAVDDSQLPKDRFSAERLKGVDSTLKIQPAELGDSAVYLCASSLEDWKETQYFGPGTRLLVL.

This clone was recorded a few times. The chain combines TRBV19 with TRBJ2-7; no definite D call. Germline V gene sequence: CDR1 LNHDA, CDR2 SQIVND (reference sequence). The CDR3 consists of 13 residues. V was pared by 0 bases and J by 3 bases, with 6 bases between. The CDR3 DNA reads as TGTGCCAGTAGTATAGATGGGGTCTACGAGCAGTACTTC. It yields the protein CASSIDGVYEQYF. Supplemented by reference TRBV19 and TRBJ2-7, the full variable domain reads DGGITQSPKYLFRKEGQNVTLSCEQNLNHDAMYWYRQDPGQGLRLIYYSQIVNDFQKGDIAEGYSVSREKKESFPLTVTSAQKNPTAFYLCASSIDGVYEQYFGPGTRLTVT.

The rearrangement uses TRBV27 and TRBJ2-3; D is uncertain. Germline V gene lookup returns CDR1 MNHEY and CDR2 SMNVEV (reference sequence). The length of the CDR3 is 13 residues. The V end was cut by 2 bases, the J end by 2 bases, with 5 bases between. The CDR3 bases are TGTGCCAGCAGTTTAGGGTACACAGATACGCAGTATTTT. Translated: CASSLGYTDTQYF.

V gene TRBV21-1 combines with J gene TRBJ1-3; TRBD1 is the table's D call and was not checked against the DNA. TRBV21-1 is reported as a pseudogene. This CDR3 is built from 19 residues. The CDR3 here is CASSKVPINRGLSGNTIYF. CDR3 DNA sequence: TGTGCCAGCAGCAAAGTTCCAATCAACAGGGGGCTATCTGGAAACACCATATATTTT.

The V call is TRBV3-1 (or the pseudogene TRBV3-2), the J call TRBJ1-2, with 7 bases identical to TRBD1. The CDR3 is 15 residues long. The ends lost 1 base at V and 4 bases at J; junction bases unmatched: 6. From germline, CDR1 is LGHDT and CDR2 YNNKEL (reference sequence). Here the CDR3 DNA reads TGTGCCAGCAGCCAAGGCAGGGGGGTGGCCTATGGCTACACCTTC. Protein sequence: CASSQGRGVAYGYTF.

The V and J genes are TRBV7-2 and TRBJ2-7, with TRBD1 matching 8 bases. Trimming removed 2 bases from V and 5 bases from J; junction bases left unmatched: 5. Germline V CDR1 and CDR2: SGHTA, FQGNSA. This CDR3 has 14 amino acids. This CDR3 reads CASSLQGAFHEQYF. CDR3 sequence (DNA): TGTGCCAGCAGCTTACAGGGGGCCTTTCACGAGCAGTACTTC. The variable domain in full, with the rest retrieved from reference TRBV7-2 and TRBJ2-7, is GAGVSQSPSNKVTEKGKDVELRCDPISGHTALYWYRQSLGQGLEFLIYFQGNSAPDKSGLPSDRFSAERTGGSVSTLTIQRTQQEDSAVYLCASSLQGAFHEQYFGPGTRLTVT.

The chain recombines TRBV15 with TRBJ2-3; the match to TRBD2 covers 9 bases. Trimming removed 4 bases from V and 2 bases from J; junction bases left unmatched: 4. Germline V gene data show CDR1 as LNHNV and CDR2 as YYDKDF (reference sequence). This CDR3 has 15 residues. CDR3 protein: CATSNGLASTDTQYF. The CDR3 bases are TGTGCCACCAGCAACGGACTAGCGTCCACAGATACGCAGTATTTT.

The V call is TRBV5-1, the J call TRBJ1-2, with TRBD1 matching over 7 bases. The CDR3 extends over 14 amino acids. CDR1 is SGHRS and CDR2 is YFSETQ in the germline V gene. Trimming cost V 0 bases and J 5 bases; bases outside gene matches: 4. The CDR3 sequence: CASSLGQGLYGYTF. The CDR3 coding sequence is TGCGCCAGCAGCTTGGGACAGGGCCTTTATGGCTACACCTTC.

CDR3 in DNA: TGTGCCAGCAGCCCGACTAGCGGGAGACCATATATCTCCTACGAGCAGTACTTC. Amino acids: CASSPTSGRPYISYEQYF. This chain connects TRBV6-2 or TRBV6-3 to TRBJ2-7, with 12 bases aligning to TRBD2. V trimming: 6 bases; J trimming: 0 bases; junction bases outside the gene matches: 12. CDR3 size: 18 residues. Germline V gives CDR1 MNHEY, CDR2 SVGEGT.

In its sample, this clone ranks as medium-sized. This sequence joins TRBV6-5 and TRBJ2-1; 16 nucleotides line up with TRBD2. With 8 bases clipped from V and 5 bases from J, the junction kept 3 bases outside the gene matches. From germline, CDR1 is MNHEY and CDR2 SVGAGI. There are 15 residues in the CDR3. The CDR3 loop is CASEGLAGGHNEQFF. CDR3 DNA: TGTGCCAGCGAGGGACTAGCGGGAGGGCACAATGAGCAGTTCTTC.